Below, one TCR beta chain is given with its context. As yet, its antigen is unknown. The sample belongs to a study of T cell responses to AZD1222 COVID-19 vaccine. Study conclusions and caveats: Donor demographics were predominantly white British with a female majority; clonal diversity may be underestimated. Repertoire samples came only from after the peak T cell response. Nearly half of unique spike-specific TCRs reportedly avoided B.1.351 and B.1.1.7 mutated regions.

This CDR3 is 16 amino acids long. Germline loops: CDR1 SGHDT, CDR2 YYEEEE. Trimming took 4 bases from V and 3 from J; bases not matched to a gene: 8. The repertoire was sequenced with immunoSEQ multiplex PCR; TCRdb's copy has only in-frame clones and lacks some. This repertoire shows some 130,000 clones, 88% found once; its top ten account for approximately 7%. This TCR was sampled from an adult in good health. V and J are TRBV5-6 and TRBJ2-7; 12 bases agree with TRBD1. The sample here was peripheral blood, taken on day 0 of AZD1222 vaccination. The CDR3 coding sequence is TGTGCCAGCAGCGGGGGACAGGGGGCTTTCGACTACGAGCAGTACTTC. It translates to CASSGGQGAFDYEQYF. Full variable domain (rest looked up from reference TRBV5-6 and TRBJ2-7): DAGVTQSPTHLIKTRGQQVTLRCSPKSGHDTVSWYQQALGQGPQFIFQYYEEEERQRGNFPDRFSGHQFPNYSSELNVNALLLGDSALYLCASSGGQGAFDYEQYFGPGTRLTVT.